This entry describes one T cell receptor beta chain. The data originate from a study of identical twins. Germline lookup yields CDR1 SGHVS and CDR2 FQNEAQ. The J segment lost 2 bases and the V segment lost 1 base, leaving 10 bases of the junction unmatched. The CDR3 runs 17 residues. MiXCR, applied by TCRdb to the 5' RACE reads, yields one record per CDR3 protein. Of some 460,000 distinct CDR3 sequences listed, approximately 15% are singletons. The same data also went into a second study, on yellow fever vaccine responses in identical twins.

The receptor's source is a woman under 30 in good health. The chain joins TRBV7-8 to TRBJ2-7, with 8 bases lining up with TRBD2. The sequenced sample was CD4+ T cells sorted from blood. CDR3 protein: CASSLGGSGVNTYEQYF. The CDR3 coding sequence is TGTGCCAGCAGCTTAGGCGGTAGCGGGGTGAATACCTACGAGCAGTACTTC.